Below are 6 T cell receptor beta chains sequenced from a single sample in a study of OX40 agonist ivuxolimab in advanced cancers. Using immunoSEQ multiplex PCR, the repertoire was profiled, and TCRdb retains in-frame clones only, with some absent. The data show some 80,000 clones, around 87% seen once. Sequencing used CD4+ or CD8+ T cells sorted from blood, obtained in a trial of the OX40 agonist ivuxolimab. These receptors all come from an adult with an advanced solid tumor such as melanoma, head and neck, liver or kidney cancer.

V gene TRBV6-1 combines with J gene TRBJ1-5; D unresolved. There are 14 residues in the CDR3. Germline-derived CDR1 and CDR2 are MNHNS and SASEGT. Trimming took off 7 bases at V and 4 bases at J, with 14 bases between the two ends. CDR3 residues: CASTKGRANQPQHF. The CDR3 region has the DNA TGTGCCAGCACAAAAGGAAGGGCTAATCAGCCCCAGCATTTT.

CDR3 region: CAWSYSRGETQYF. CDR3 DNA sequence: TGTGCCTGGAGTTACTCGAGGGGAGAGACCCAGTACTTC. The chain is built from TRBV30 and TRBJ2-5; either TRBD1 or TRBD2 may fit D (5 bases each). The V gene's germline CDR1 is GTSNPN and CDR2 SVGIG (reference sequence). Trimming left V 2 bases short and J 4 bases short, with 11 bases between. The CDR3 consists of 13 residues.

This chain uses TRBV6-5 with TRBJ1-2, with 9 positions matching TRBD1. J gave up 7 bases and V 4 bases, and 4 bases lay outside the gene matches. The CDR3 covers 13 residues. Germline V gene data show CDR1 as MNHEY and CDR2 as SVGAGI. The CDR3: CASSLQGAAGYTF. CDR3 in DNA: TGTGCCAGCAGTTTACAGGGGGCGGCTGGCTACACCTTC.

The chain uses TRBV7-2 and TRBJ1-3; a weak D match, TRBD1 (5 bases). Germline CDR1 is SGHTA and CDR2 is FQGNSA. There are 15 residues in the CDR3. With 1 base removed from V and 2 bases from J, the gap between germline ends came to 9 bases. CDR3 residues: CASSLVGTTGNTIYF. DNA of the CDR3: TGTGCCAGCAGCTTAGTAGGGACCACTGGAAACACCATATATTTT. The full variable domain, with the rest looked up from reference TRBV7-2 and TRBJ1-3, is GAGVSQSPSNKVTEKGKDVELRCDPISGHTALYWYRQSLGQGLEFLIYFQGNSAPDKSGLPSDRFSAERTGGSVSTLTIQRTQQEDSAVYLCASSLVGTTGNTIYFGEGSWLTVV.

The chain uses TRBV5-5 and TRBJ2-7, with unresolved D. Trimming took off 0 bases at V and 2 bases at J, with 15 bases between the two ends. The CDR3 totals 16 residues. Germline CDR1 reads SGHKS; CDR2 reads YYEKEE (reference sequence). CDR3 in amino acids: CASSLAGGTPTYEQYF. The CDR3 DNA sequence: TGTGCCAGCAGCTTGGCGGGCGGAACCCCTACCTACGAGCAGTACTTC.

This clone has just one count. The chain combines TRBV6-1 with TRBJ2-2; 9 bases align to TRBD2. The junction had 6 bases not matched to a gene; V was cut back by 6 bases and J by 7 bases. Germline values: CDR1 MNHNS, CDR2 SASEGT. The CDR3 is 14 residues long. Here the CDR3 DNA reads TGTGCCAGCAGGATAGCGGGAGATCACGGGGAGCTGTTTTTT. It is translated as CASRIAGDHGELFF.